This T cell receptor beta chain was retrieved from a study of T-cell reconstitution after alpha-beta-depleted transplantation in children. CDR3 length: 15 amino acids. The germline V gene has CDR1 ENHRY and CDR2 SYGVKD. Deletions cut 6 bases from V and 2 bases from J, with 15 bases between. TCRbeta library preparation incorporated unique molecular identifiers. TCRdb re-derived calls from the PCR reads in MiXCR, one entry per CDR3 protein. Among around 200,000 distinct CDR3 sequences listed, about 9.2% were seen once. This chain uses TRBV10-3 with TRBJ2-3; TRBD2 is a possible D gene (7 bases). This sequence was found in a human donor who donated a stem cell graft to a child with acute lymphoblastic leukemia. This specimen was PBMCs from the stem cell graft donor, taken from the stem cell graft. This chain's CDR3 is CAIRRAGAVTDTQYF. The CDR3 bases are TGTGCCATCAGGCGGGCGGGGGCCGTCACAGATACGCAGTATTTT.